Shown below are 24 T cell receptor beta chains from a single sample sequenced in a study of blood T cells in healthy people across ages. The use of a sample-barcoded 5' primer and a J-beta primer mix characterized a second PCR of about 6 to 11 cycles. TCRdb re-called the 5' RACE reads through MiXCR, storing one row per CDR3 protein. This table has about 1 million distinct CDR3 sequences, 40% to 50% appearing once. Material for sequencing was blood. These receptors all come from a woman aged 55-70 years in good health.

The CDR3 loop reads CASSFRTPPQGTQYF. In DNA, the CDR3 is TGTGCCAGCAGTTTCCGGACACCGCCCCAGGGGACCCAGTACTTC. The gene calls are TRBV12-3 or TRBV12-4 and TRBJ2-5, with D perhaps matching TRBD1 (5 bases). V shed 3 bases and J shed 7 bases, with 18 bases lying between them. The CDR3 is 15 amino acids.

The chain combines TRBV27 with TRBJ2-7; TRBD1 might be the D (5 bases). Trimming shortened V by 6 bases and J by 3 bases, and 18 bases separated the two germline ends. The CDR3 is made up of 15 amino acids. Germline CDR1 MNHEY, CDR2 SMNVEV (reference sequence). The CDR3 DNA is TGTGCCAGCAGACAGAACAGGAGTCCGATCTACGAGCAGTACTTC. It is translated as CASRQNRSPIYEQYF.

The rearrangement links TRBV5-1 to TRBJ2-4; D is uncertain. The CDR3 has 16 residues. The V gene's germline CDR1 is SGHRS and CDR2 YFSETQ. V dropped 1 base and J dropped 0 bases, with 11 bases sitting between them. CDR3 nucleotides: TGCGCCAGCAGCTTGACAGCTCCCTCAGCCAAAAACATTCAGTACTTC. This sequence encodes CASSLTAPSAKNIQYF.

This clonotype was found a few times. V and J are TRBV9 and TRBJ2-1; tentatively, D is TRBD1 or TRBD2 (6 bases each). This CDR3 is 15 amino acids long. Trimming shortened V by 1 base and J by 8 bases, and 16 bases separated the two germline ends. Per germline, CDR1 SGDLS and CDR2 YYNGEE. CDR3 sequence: CASSVRGGQSDEQFF. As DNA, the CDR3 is TGTGCCAGCAGCGTAAGAGGGGGGCAGTCGGATGAGCAGTTCTTC.

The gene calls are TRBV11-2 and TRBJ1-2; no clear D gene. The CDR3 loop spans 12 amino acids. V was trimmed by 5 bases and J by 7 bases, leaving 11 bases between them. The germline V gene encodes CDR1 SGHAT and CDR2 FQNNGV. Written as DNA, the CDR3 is TGTGCCAGCAGCCCCTCGGGGTGTGGCTACACCTTC. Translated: CASSPSGCGYTF.

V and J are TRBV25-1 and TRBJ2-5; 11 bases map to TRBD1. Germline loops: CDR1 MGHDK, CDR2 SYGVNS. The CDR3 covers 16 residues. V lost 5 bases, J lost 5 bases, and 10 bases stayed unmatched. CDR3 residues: CASSQPRDRGRETQYF. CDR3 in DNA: TGTGCCAGCAGTCAGCCCCGGGACAGGGGGAGGGAGACCCAGTACTTC.

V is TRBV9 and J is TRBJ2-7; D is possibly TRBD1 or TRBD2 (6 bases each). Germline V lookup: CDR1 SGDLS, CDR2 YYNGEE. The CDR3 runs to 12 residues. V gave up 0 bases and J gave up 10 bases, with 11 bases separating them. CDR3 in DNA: TGTGCCAGCAGCGTAGAGGGGGGCGCCCAGTACTTC. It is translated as CASSVEGGAQYF.

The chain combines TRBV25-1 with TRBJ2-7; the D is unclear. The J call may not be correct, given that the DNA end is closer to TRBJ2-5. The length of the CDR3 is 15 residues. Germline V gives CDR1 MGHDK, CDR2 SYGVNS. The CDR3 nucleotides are TGTGCCAGCAGTGGACCCTCACGTACGCGGGAGACCCAGTACTTC. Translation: CASSGPSRTRETQYF.

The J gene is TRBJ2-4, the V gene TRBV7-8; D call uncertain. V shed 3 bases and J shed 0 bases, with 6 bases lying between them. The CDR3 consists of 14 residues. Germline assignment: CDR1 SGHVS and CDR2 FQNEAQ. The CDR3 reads CASSLLPAKNIQYF. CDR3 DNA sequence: TGTGCCAGCAGCTTGCTACCAGCCAAAAACATTCAGTACTTC.

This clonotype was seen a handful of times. DNA for the CDR3: TGTGCCAGCAGCTTAGGTATTGATGCGGGAGGGAACACAGATACGCAGTATTTT. Translation: CASSLGIDAGGNTDTQYF. The chain employs TRBV7-9 and TRBJ2-3; 9 nucleotides line up with TRBD2. The trim removed 1 base at V and 2 bases at J, leaving 10 bases unmatched. Germline V lookup: CDR1 SEHNR, CDR2 FQNEAQ (reference sequence). The CDR3 loop spans 18 amino acids.

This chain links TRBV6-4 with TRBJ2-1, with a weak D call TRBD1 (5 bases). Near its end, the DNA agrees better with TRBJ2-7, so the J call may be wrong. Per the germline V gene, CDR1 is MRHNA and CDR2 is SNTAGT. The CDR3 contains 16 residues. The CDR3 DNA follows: TGTGCCAGCAGTGACTCGGCAGGGTTTCCCTACAATGAGCAGTACTTC. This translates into CASSDSAGFPYNEQYF.

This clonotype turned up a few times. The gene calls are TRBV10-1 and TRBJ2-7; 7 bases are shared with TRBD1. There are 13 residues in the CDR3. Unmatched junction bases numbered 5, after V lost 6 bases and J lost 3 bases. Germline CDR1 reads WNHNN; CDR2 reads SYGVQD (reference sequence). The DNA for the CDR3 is TGCGCCAGCAGCAAATACAGGGGCTACGAGCAGTACTTC. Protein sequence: CASSKYRGYEQYF.

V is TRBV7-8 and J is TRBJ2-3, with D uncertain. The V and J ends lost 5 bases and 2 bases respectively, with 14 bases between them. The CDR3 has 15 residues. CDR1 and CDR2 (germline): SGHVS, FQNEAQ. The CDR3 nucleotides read TGTGCCAGCAGCCACAAGAGACTTCACACAGATACGCAGTATTTT. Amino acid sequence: CASSHKRLHTDTQYF. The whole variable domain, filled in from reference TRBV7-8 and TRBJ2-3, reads GAGVSQSPRYKVAKRGQDVALRCDPISGHVSLFWYQQALGQGPEFLTYFQNEAQLDKSGLPSDRFFAERPEGSVSTLKIQRTQQEDSAVYLCASSHKRLHTDTQYFGPGTRLTVL.

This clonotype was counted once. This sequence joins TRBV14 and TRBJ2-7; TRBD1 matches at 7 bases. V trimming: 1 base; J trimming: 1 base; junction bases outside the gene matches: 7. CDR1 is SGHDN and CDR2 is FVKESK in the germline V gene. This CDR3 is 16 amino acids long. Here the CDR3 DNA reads TGTGCCAGCAGCCAAGTCAGACACAGGGGTTCCTACGAGCAGTACTTC. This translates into CASSQVRHRGSYEQYF.

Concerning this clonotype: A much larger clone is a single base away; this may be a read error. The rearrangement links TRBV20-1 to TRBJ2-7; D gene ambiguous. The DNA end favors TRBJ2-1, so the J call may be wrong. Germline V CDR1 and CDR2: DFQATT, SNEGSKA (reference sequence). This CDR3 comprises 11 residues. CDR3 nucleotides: TGCAGGGCTACTAAGTTGGATGAGCAGTTCTTC. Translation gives CRATKLDEQFF.

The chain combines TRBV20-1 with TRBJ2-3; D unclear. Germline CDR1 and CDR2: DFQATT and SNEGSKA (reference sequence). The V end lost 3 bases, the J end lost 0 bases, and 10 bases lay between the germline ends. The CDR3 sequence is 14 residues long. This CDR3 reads CSASVDTSTDTQYF. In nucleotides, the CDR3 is TGCAGTGCTAGCGTAGATACTAGCACAGATACGCAGTATTTT.

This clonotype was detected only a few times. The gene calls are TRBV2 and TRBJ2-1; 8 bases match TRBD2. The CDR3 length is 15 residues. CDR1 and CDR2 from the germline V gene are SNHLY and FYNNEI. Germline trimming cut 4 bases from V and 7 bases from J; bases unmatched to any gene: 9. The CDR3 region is CASSVWASGLNEQFF. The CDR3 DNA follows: TGTGCCAGCAGTGTATGGGCTAGCGGGCTAAATGAGCAGTTCTTC.

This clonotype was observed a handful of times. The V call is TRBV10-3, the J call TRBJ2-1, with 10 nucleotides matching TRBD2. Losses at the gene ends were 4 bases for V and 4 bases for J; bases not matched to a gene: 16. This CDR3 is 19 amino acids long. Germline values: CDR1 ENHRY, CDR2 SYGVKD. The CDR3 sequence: CAISGLIAGGQSQYNEQFF. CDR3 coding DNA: TGTGCCATCAGTGGGTTAATAGCGGGAGGCCAAAGTCAATACAATGAGCAGTTCTTC.

The CDR3 sequence: CASSMTGWGNTEAFF. The DNA of the CDR3 is TGTGCCAGCAGTATGACGGGGTGGGGGAACACTGAAGCTTTCTTT. This chain links TRBV27 with TRBJ1-1; D gene ambiguous. V was trimmed by 5 bases and J by 1 base, leaving 14 bases between them. The germline V gene encodes CDR1 MNHEY and CDR2 SMNVEV (reference sequence). CDR3 size: 15 residues.

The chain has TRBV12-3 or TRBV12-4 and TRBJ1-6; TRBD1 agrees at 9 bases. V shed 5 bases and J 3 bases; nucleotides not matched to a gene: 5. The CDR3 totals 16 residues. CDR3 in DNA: TGTGCCAGCAGTCCTACAGGGGGCTTCTATAATTCACCCCTCCACTTT. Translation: CASSPTGGFYNSPLHF.

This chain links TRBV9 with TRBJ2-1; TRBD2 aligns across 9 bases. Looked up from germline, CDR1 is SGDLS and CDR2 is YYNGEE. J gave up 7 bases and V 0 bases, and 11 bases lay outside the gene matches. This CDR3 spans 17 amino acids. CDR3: CASSVELASGMGNEQFF. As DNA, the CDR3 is TGTGCCAGCAGCGTAGAATTAGCTAGCGGGATGGGTAATGAGCAGTTCTTC.

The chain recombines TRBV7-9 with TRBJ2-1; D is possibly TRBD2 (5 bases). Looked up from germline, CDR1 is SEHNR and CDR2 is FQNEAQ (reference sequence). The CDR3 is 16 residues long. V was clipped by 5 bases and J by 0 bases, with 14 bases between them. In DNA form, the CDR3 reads TGTGCCAGCAGCCCCTGGACTCCTCCCTCCTACAATGAGCAGTTCTTC. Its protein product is CASSPWTPPSYNEQFF.

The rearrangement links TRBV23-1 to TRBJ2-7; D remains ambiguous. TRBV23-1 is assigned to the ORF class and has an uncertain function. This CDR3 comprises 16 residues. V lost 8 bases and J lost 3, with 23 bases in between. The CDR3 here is CASYSRTSSDGYEQYF. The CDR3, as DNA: TGCGCCAGCTATTCCCGGACGAGCAGCGACGGCTACGAGCAGTACTTC.

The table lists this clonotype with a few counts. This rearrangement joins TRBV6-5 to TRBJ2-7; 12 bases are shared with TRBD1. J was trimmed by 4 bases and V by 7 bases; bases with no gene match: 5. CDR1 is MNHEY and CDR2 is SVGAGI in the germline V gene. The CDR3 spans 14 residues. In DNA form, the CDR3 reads TGTGCCAGCATCACGGGACAGGGGGCGTACGAGCAGTACTTC. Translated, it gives CASITGQGAYEQYF.